The 24 T cell receptor beta chains below were found in one sample sequenced in a study of cytomegalovirus exposure and HLA in healthy donors. The PCR contained 60 Vbeta and 13 Jbeta primers. Assay: immunoSEQ multiplex PCR; the TCRdb copy retains only in-frame clones and omits some. The sample yields more than 150,000 clones, over 75% seen once. Sequenced material: PBMCs. The receptors originated from a man aged 35 to 55 in good health and CMV-seropositive.

The V call is TRBV21-1, the J call TRBJ2-7; the listed D gene, TRBD2, was not tested against the DNA. TRBV21-1 represents a pseudogene. CDR3 length equals 16 residues. For the CDR3, the DNA is TGTGCCAGCAGCAAATCGGGGGGGAAAGTGCAGGGCGAGCAGTACTTC. Encoded protein: CASSKSGGKVQGEQYF.

The rearrangement links TRBV4-1 to TRBJ2-1; maybe TRBD1 (5 bases). CDR3 length: 16 residues. Germline loops: CDR1 MGHRA, CDR2 YSYEKL. The V end was cut by 1 base, the J end by 3 bases, with 13 bases between. CDR3 protein: CASSQVAGNGYNEQFF. CDR3 nucleotide sequence: TGCGCCAGCAGCCAAGTAGCAGGGAACGGCTACAATGAGCAGTTCTTC.

The chain combines TRBV10-3 with TRBJ1-5; D is unresolved. V was shortened by 2 bases and J by 1 base, with 6 bases between the two germline ends. Germline assignment: CDR1 ENHRY and CDR2 SYGVKD. There are 14 residues in the CDR3. The CDR3 here is CAISEEGSNQPQHF. The CDR3 DNA sequence: TGTGCCATCAGTGAGGAGGGCAGCAATCAGCCCCAGCATTTT.

The gene calls are TRBV6-1 and TRBJ2-3; 9 bases fit TRBD1. The CDR3 runs to 16 residues. Germline trimming cut 4 bases from V and 1 base from J; bases unmatched to any gene: 6. CDR1 and CDR2 (germline): MNHNS, SASEGT. The CDR3 sequence: CASSALGQGGTDTQYF. CDR3 bases: TGTGCCAGCAGTGCGTTGGGACAGGGAGGCACAGATACGCAGTATTTT.

The rearrangement links TRBV10-2 to TRBJ2-7, with D possibly TRBD2 on 6 matching bases. The CDR3 runs to 14 residues. V lost 2 bases and J 5 bases, leaving 13 bases between the germline ends. Germline V gives CDR1 WSHSY, CDR2 SAAADI. CDR3 amino acids: CASSEAGRLDEQYF. CDR3 nucleotide sequence: TGCGCCAGCAGTGAGGCGGGGCGGCTCGACGAGCAGTACTTC.

CDR3 nucleotide sequence: TGTGCCACCACTACAGGGGGCCAAGGGCAGTTCTTC. Protein: CATTTGGQGQFF. This chain connects TRBV10-3 to TRBJ2-1; 9 bases line up with TRBD1. The length of the CDR3 is 12 residues. Germline values: CDR1 ENHRY, CDR2 SYGVKD. The J segment lost 12 bases and the V segment lost 10 bases, leaving 10 bases of the junction unmatched.

The chain uses TRBV5-6 and TRBJ2-7, with TRBD1 as a possible D gene (5 bases). CDR1 is SGHDT and CDR2 is YYEEEE in the germline V gene. Trimming removed 5 bases from V and 0 bases from J, with 9 bases in between. The CDR3 spans 13 residues. The DNA of the CDR3 is TGTGCCAGCAGTTCGACAGTCTCCTACGAGCAGTACTTC. Amino acids: CASSSTVSYEQYF.

The chain recombines TRBV6-1 with TRBJ1-1; D might be TRBD1 (6 bases). Trimming left V 2 bases short and J 1 base short, with 14 bases between. The CDR3 length is 16 residues. Germline V gene lookup returns CDR1 MNHNS and CDR2 SASEGT. CDR3 in DNA: TGTGCCAGCAGTGAATCCTTACCAGGGGCGAACACTGAAGCTTTCTTT. This codes for CASSESLPGANTEAFF.

This clone was picked up one time. Other DNA variants within this sample encode the same CDR3. The chain links TRBV5-1 to TRBJ2-5; no clear D. The CDR3 is 13 residues long. Trimming took 1 base from V and 2 from J, leaving 6 bases between them. Looked up from germline, CDR1 is SGHRS and CDR2 is YFSETQ. CDR3 sequence: CASSLLQQETQYF. CDR3 in DNA: TGCGCCAGCAGCTTGCTGCAGCAAGAGACCCAGTACTTC.

The chain joins TRBV27 to TRBJ2-5, with TRBD2 matching 8 bases. Germline trimming cut 7 bases from V and 1 base from J; bases unmatched to any gene: 14. Germline assignment: CDR1 MNHEY and CDR2 SMNVEV (reference sequence). There are 17 residues in the CDR3. CDR3 amino acids: CASTPSWVAGSQETQYF. The DNA for the CDR3 is TGTGCCAGCACCCCATCGTGGGTAGCGGGGAGCCAAGAGACCCAGTACTTC.

The V gene is TRBV5-1, the J gene TRBJ1-4, with D unclear. Trimming took 2 bases from V and 6 from J, leaving 11 bases between them. CDR3 size: 14 residues. CDR1 SGHRS and CDR2 YFSETQ come from the germline V gene. CDR3 loop: CASSFTGLDEKLFF. The CDR3 region has the DNA TGCGCCAGCAGCTTCACGGGTTTGGATGAAAAACTGTTTTTT.

The chain carries TRBV7-3 and TRBJ2-5; TRBD1 agrees at 7 bases. In germline, CDR1 is SGHTA, CDR2 FQGTGA. This CDR3 is 13 amino acids long. J was trimmed by 4 bases and V by 5 bases; bases with no gene match: 4. The CDR3 is CASSKGAGETQYF. The CDR3 DNA reads TGTGCCAGCAGCAAGGGGGCCGGAGAGACCCAGTACTTC.

The rearrangement joins TRBV5-4 to TRBJ1-1; TRBD1 matches 8 bases. Germline V CDR1 and CDR2: SGHNT, YYREEE (reference sequence). The junction had 8 bases not matched to a gene; V was cut back by 1 base and J by 6 bases. CDR3 size: 15 residues. CDR3 loop: CASSLRTGPTPEAFF. CDR3 DNA sequence: TGTGCCAGCAGCTTGCGGACAGGGCCAACCCCTGAAGCTTTCTTT.

With regard to this clone: This sample also contains other DNA sequences that code for the same CDR3. The chain employs TRBV7-9 and TRBJ2-7; 10 nucleotides agree with TRBD2. Per the germline V gene, CDR1 is SEHNR and CDR2 is FQNEAQ (reference sequence). CDR3 length equals 15 residues. Trimming removed 5 bases from V and 1 base from J; junction bases left unmatched: 5. The DNA for the CDR3 is TGTGCCAGCAGCGCTCTAGCGGGGGCATCCTACGAGCAGTACTTC. Translating gives CASSALAGASYEQYF.

This clone occurred a few times. The chain has TRBV30 and TRBJ1-6; D is uncertain. Germline V CDR1 and CDR2: GTSNPN, SVGIG (reference sequence). V was trimmed by 5 bases and J by 0 bases, leaving 14 bases between them. There are 16 residues in the CDR3. CDR3 sequence: CAWRPDGSSYNSPLHF. CDR3 nucleotides: TGTGCCTGGCGACCGGACGGGAGCTCCTATAATTCACCCCTCCACTTT.

J is TRBJ2-7 and V is TRBV9; TRBD1 is a possible D gene (6 bases). V lost 2 bases and J lost 2, with 14 bases in between. Germline V gene sequence: CDR1 SGDLS, CDR2 YYNGEE. CDR3 length equals 15 residues. The chain's CDR3 is CASSVGPQGPYEQYF. The CDR3 DNA sequence: TGTGCCAGCAGCGTGGGCCCACAGGGTCCCTACGAGCAGTACTTC.

This clone was observed a handful of times. The V and J genes are TRBV28 and TRBJ2-3; the match to TRBD2 covers 7 bases. This CDR3 region has 14 residues. V was pared by 7 bases and J by 2 bases, with 6 bases of the junction left unmatched. CDR1 is MDHEN and CDR2 is SYDVKM in the germline V gene. The CDR3, as DNA: TGTGCCAGCAAAGGGGAGGGGAACACAGATACGCAGTATTTT. The encoded protein is CASKGEGNTDTQYF.

The chain joins TRBV19 to TRBJ2-1, with 9 bases fitting TRBD2. CDR3 length: 15 amino acids. Germline V lookup: CDR1 LNHDA, CDR2 SQIVND (reference sequence). Trimming took 10 bases from V and 5 from J; bases not matched to a gene: 12. The CDR3 sequence: CATTPLAGLNNEQFF. The CDR3 region has the DNA TGTGCCACCACCCCCCTAGCGGGGCTCAACAATGAGCAGTTCTTC.

Concerning this clone itself: Relative to the germline gene, one junction end is altered; a read error may explain this. CDR3 nucleotide sequence: TGTGCCAGCAGCCAAGGATCGGACACGAACGCTGAAGCTTTCTTT. Translation: CASSQGSDTNAEAFF. The V and J genes are TRBV4-2 and TRBJ1-1, with a tentative D call TRBD1 (5 bases). Germline V gene data show CDR1 as LGHNA and CDR2 as YNFKEQ. This CDR3 region has 15 residues.

This clone was found once. The chain recombines TRBV6-5 with TRBJ2-7; 7 bases fit TRBD2. In germline, CDR1 is MNHEY, CDR2 SVGAGI. The trim removed 4 bases at V and 2 bases at J, leaving 5 bases unmatched. The CDR3 is made up of 14 amino acids. CDR3 protein: CASSSSAGPYEQYF. DNA for the CDR3: TGTGCCAGCAGTTCCTCAGCGGGGCCCTACGAGCAGTACTTC.

The V and J genes are TRBV18 and TRBJ2-7, with TRBD1 matching 7 bases. J was trimmed by 5 bases and V by 3 bases; bases with no gene match: 7. Germline V lookup: CDR1 KGHSH, CDR2 LQKENI. The CDR3 consists of 14 residues. This CDR3 reads CASSPPTGFHEQYF. The DNA of the CDR3 is TGTGCCAGCTCACCCCCGACAGGGTTCCACGAGCAGTACTTC.

The rearrangement joins TRBV5-1 to TRBJ2-5; TRBD2 might be the D (6 bases). The closer fit of TRBJ2-7 to the DNA end suggests the J call may be wrong. This CDR3 is built from 15 residues. Germline CDR1 reads SGHRS; CDR2 reads YFSETQ. CDR3 DNA: TGCGCCAGCAGCTGGACAACCGGGAGAGCCTACGAGCAGTACTTC. It yields the protein CASSWTTGRAYEQYF.

V usage is TRBV30 and J usage is TRBJ2-5; perhaps TRBD1 as D (6 bases). TRBJ2-7 explains the end of the DNA better; the J call may be wrong. The CDR3 sequence is 12 residues long. In germline, CDR1 is GTSNPN, CDR2 SVGIG (reference sequence). The CDR3 DNA sequence: TGTGCCAGCGCTGCCAGGGGCTACGAGCAGTACTTC. Its translation is CASAARGYEQYF.

The chain uses TRBV29-1 and TRBJ2-2; the D gene is possibly TRBD2 (6 bases). CDR1 is SQVTM and CDR2 is ANQGSEA in the germline V gene. The CDR3 length is 14 residues. The ends were cut back, 0 bases at V and 5 bases at J, with 10 bases in the middle. CDR3 sequence: CSVEDGGWTGELFF. The DNA for the CDR3 is TGCAGCGTTGAAGATGGGGGGTGGACCGGGGAGCTGTTTTTT.